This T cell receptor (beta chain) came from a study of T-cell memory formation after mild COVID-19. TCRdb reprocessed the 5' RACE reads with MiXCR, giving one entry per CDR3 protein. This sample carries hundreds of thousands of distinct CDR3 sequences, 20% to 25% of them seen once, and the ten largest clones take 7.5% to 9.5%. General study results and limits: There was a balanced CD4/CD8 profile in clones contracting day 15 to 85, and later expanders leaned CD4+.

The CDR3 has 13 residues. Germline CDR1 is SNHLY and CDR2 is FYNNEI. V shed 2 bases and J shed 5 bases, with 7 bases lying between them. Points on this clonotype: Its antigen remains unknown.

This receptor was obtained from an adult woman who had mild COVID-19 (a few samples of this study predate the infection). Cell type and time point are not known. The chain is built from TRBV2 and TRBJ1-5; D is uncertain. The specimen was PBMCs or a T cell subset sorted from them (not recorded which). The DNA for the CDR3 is TGTGCCAGCAGTGAACTGGCGGATCAGCCCCAGCATTTT. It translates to CASSELADQPQHF.